A single sample is the source of the 26 T cell receptor beta chains below, sequenced in a study of T cell responses to AZD1222 COVID-19 vaccine. Assay used: immunoSEQ multiplex PCR; TCRdb lists only in-frame clones, some missing. Of approximately 120,000 clones in the sample, about 88% were seen once. The specimen was peripheral blood, collected on day 0 of AZD1222 vaccination. These receptors were obtained from an adult in good health.

The chain recombines TRBV5-1 with TRBJ2-7, with TRBD2 identical over 11 bases. CDR3 length: 19 residues. Looked up from germline, CDR1 is SGHRS and CDR2 is YFSETQ. V shed 3 bases, J shed 0 bases, and the junction held 14 bases outside the gene matches. The DNA for the CDR3 is TGCGCCAGCAGCTCCGGGACAGGGCGGCTAGCGGGGGGCTCCTACGAGCAGTACTTC. Its protein is CASSSGTGRLAGGSYEQYF.

The rearrangement links TRBV18 to TRBJ2-7; 8 positions agree with TRBD2. V dropped 1 base and J dropped 0; count of bases not matched to a gene: 2. Germline CDR1 and CDR2: KGHSH and LQKENI. The CDR3 contains 15 residues. CDR3 nucleotides: TGTGCCAGCTCACCACTCGCGGGGGGCTCCTACGAGCAGTACTTC. Protein product: CASSPLAGGSYEQYF.

This clone was counted a few times. This chain joins TRBV29-1 and TRBJ1-2, with 7 bases that match TRBD1. CDR1 SQVTM and CDR2 ANQGSEA come from the germline V gene. The CDR3 runs to 14 residues. With V trimmed by 6 bases and J by 4 bases, 11 bases remained unmatched. This CDR3 reads CSVRLHRDSYGYTF. The DNA of the CDR3 is TGCAGCGTCCGCCTTCACCGGGACAGCTATGGCTACACCTTC.

The V gene is TRBV24-1, the J gene TRBJ1-5, with a tentative D call TRBD1 (5 bases). Germline loops: CDR1 KGHDR, CDR2 SFDVKD. The V end was cut by 4 bases, the J end by 5 bases, with 17 bases between. The CDR3 spans 16 residues. Here the CDR3 reads CATSDQRRAGDQPQHF. The CDR3, as DNA: TGTGCCACCAGTGACCAGCGCAGGGCGGGAGATCAGCCCCAGCATTTT.

The chain has TRBV18 and TRBJ1-2; 7 nucleotides align to TRBD1. Germline V lookup: CDR1 KGHSH, CDR2 LQKENI. V shed 3 bases and J 7 bases; nucleotides not matched to a gene: 8. The CDR3 has 14 residues. Written as DNA, the CDR3 is TGTGCCAGCTCACCCGCGGAGGGGGCGAGTGGCTACACCTTC. Translated, it gives CASSPAEGASGYTF.

This chain links TRBV5-5 with TRBJ1-2; D gene unclear. This CDR3 is 11 amino acids long. The germline gives CDR1 SGHKS, CDR2 YYEKEE (reference sequence). Trimming pared 0 bases from V and 14 bases from J, leaving 11 bases between. For the CDR3, the DNA is TGTGCCAGCAGCTTGGCCCGAGGTTCGACCTTC. It is translated as CASSLARGSTF.

The chain couples TRBV11-3 to TRBJ1-1; D is ambiguous. Germline V gives CDR1 SGHNT, CDR2 YENEEA. The V end lost 1 base, the J end lost 4 bases, and 4 bases lay between the germline ends. The CDR3 is 12 residues long. CDR3 in DNA: TGTGCCAGCAGCTTAGTCCTCACTGAAGCTTTCTTT. This encodes CASSLVLTEAFF.

The chain is built from TRBV30 and TRBJ1-5; 7 bases match TRBD1. This CDR3 contains 13 residues. The V and J ends lost 1 base and 6 bases, in that order; junction bases with no gene match: 3. CDR1 and CDR2 from the germline V gene are GTSNPN and SVGIG (reference sequence). The CDR3 coding sequence is TGTGCCTGGAGTGGAGGGGGCGGTCAGCCCCAGCATTTT. The encoded protein is CAWSGGGGQPQHF.

The chain is built from TRBV6-5 and TRBJ1-5; D not resolved. Looked up from germline, CDR1 is MNHEY and CDR2 is SVGAGI. This CDR3 is built from 14 residues. V was cut by 7 bases and J by 6 bases, with 16 bases left in between. CDR3 sequence: CASKPQEGAQPQHF. The CDR3 coding sequence is TGTGCCAGCAAACCCCAGGAGGGAGCTCAGCCCCAGCATTTT.

This chain connects TRBV18 to TRBJ2-1, with 10 bases that match TRBD2. The CDR3 length is 15 residues. V shed 4 bases, J shed 7 bases, and the junction held 7 bases outside the gene matches. CDR1 and CDR2 from the germline V gene are KGHSH and LQKENI. The CDR3 nucleotides read TGTGCCAGCTCACTGAGATTAGCGGGAGGAAATGAGCAGTTCTTC. It codes for CASSLRLAGGNEQFF.

V usage is TRBV5-8 and J usage is TRBJ2-5, with 8 nucleotides matching TRBD2. V shed 4 bases, J shed 5 bases, and the junction held 7 bases outside the gene matches. The germline gives CDR1 SGHTS, CDR2 YDEGEE. This CDR3 has 14 amino acids. The DNA for the CDR3 is TGTGCCAGCAGCCTGGACCGGGAGGGCGAGACCCAGTACTTC. This sequence encodes CASSLDREGETQYF.

This sequence joins TRBV30 and TRBJ2-3; D is unresolved. CDR1 and CDR2 from the germline V gene are GTSNPN and SVGIG (reference sequence). The CDR3 covers 15 residues. The V and J ends lost 1 base and 1 base respectively, with 12 bases between them. The CDR3 nucleotides read TGTGCCTGGAGTGATGGATGTGAGGGCACAGATACGCAGTATTTT. Translating it yields CAWSDGCEGTDTQYF.

CDR3 sequence: CASSLPGQVAPDYGYTF. For the CDR3, the DNA is TGTGCCAGCAGCTTACCGGGACAGGTTGCCCCCGACTATGGCTACACCTTC. The J gene is TRBJ1-2, the V gene TRBV7-8; the match to TRBD1 covers 8 bases. With 2 bases clipped from V and 3 bases from J, the junction kept 11 bases outside the gene matches. The CDR3 runs 17 residues. CDR1 SGHVS and CDR2 FQNEAQ come from the germline V gene.

This sequence joins TRBV19 and TRBJ2-7, with D perhaps TRBD1 (5 bases). This CDR3 region has 17 residues. Trimming left V 10 bases short and J 3 bases short, with 28 bases between. Germline V gene sequence: CDR1 LNHDA, CDR2 SQIVND (reference sequence). This chain's CDR3 is CAITIGVTSGLNYEQYF. The CDR3 nucleotides are TGTGCCATCACCATAGGGGTGACTTCGGGCCTCAACTACGAGCAGTACTTC.

This clone showed up just a few times. The J gene is TRBJ2-1, the V gene TRBV13; possible D gene TRBD2, 6 bases. In germline, CDR1 is PRHDT, CDR2 FYEKMQ (reference sequence). V was trimmed by 2 bases and J by 8 bases, leaving 10 bases between them. CDR3 size: 13 residues. DNA for the CDR3: TGTGCCAGCAGCTTATGGGGGGAGGATGAGCAGTTCTTC. It is translated as CASSLWGEDEQFF.

This chain connects TRBV5-1 to TRBJ1-3, with D unresolved. Germline CDR1 SGHRS, CDR2 YFSETQ. V lost 5 bases and J 0 bases, leaving 9 bases between the germline ends. The CDR3 consists of 14 residues. The CDR3: CASRAGNSGNTIYF. The CDR3, as DNA: TGCGCCAGCAGGGCCGGGAACTCTGGAAACACCATATATTTT.

The chain has TRBV3-1 (or the pseudogene TRBV3-2) and TRBJ1-1; no clear D. Looked up from germline, CDR1 is LGHDT and CDR2 is YNNKEL (reference sequence). V was clipped by 2 bases and J by 7 bases, with 11 bases between them. The CDR3 loop spans 13 amino acids. The CDR3 is CASSQRLDGEAFF. CDR3 DNA sequence: TGTGCCAGCAGCCAAAGGTTAGACGGTGAAGCTTTCTTT.

This rearrangement joins TRBV18 to TRBJ2-1; D is uncertain. Germline V lookup: CDR1 KGHSH, CDR2 LQKENI. The CDR3 is 12 amino acids. V was pared by 0 bases and J by 8 bases, with 5 bases between. DNA for the CDR3: TGTGCCAGCTCACCACCGGGCGATGAGCAGTTCTTC. Its protein product is CASSPPGDEQFF.

The chain couples TRBV19 to TRBJ1-6; TRBD1 agrees at 7 bases. Germline CDR1 reads LNHDA; CDR2 reads SQIVND (reference sequence). The CDR3 spans 16 residues. Trimming took 3 bases from V and 12 from J; bases not matched to a gene: 14. The CDR3 protein is CASSIAGPQQGRPLHF. For the CDR3, the DNA is TGTGCCAGTAGTATCGCAGGTCCGCAACAGGGGAGACCCCTCCACTTT.

This sequence joins TRBV5-1 and TRBJ1-2, with D uncertain. The germline V gene has CDR1 SGHRS and CDR2 YFSETQ. The germline V and J ends were trimmed by 0 bases and 8 bases, with 11 bases remaining between them. The CDR3 has 13 amino acids. The CDR3 DNA sequence: TGCGCCAGCAGCTTGGTCGGAGGGTCAGGCTACACCTTC. Translated, it gives CASSLVGGSGYTF.

The chain has TRBV7-9 and TRBJ2-6; possible D gene TRBD1, 5 bases. The CDR3 length is 14 residues. Deletions cut 6 bases from V and 2 bases from J, with 8 bases between. Looked up from germline, CDR1 is SEHNR and CDR2 is FQNEAQ (reference sequence). The CDR3 sequence is CASSQGAGANVLTF. The CDR3 nucleotides read TGTGCCAGCAGTCAAGGGGCTGGGGCCAACGTCCTGACTTTC.

The CDR3 region has the DNA TGTGCCAGCAGCCCGGGGGTCGTGAGCAATCAGCCCCAGCATTTT. This encodes CASSPGVVSNQPQHF. J is TRBJ1-5 and V is TRBV5-8; tentative D call: TRBD1 (5 bases). The ends were cut back, 4 bases at V and 1 base at J, with 12 bases in the middle. Germline loops: CDR1 SGHTS, CDR2 YDEGEE. This CDR3 has 15 residues. Complete variable domain (other parts from reference TRBV5-8 and TRBJ1-5): EAGVTQSPTHLIKTRGQQATLRCSPISGHTSVYWYQQALGLGLQFLLWYDEGEERNRGNFPPRFSGRQFPNYSSELNVNALELEDSALYLCASSPGVVSNQPQHFGDGTRLSIL.

About this clone itself: An end of the junction does not agree with germline; a read error may underlie this. V and J are TRBV7-7 and TRBJ2-1; unclear D gene. The CDR3 is made up of 14 amino acids. Germline V lookup: CDR1 SSHAT, CDR2 FNYEAQ (reference sequence). The CDR3: CASSLAPRDNEQFF. In DNA form, the CDR3 reads TGTGCTAGCAGCTTAGCACCGCGAGACAATGAGCAGTTCTTC.

This clone was detected once. The V gene is TRBV18, the J gene TRBJ1-1; D is unclear. The CDR3 has 18 amino acids. Germline loops: CDR1 KGHSH, CDR2 LQKENI. Trimming pared 6 bases from V and 0 bases from J, leaving 23 bases between. Here the CDR3 reads CASSRKGGGGVVNTEAFF. The CDR3 nucleotides are TGTGCCAGCTCTCGCAAAGGAGGCGGCGGGGTCGTGAACACTGAAGCTTTCTTT.

The V gene is TRBV5-1, the J gene TRBJ2-2; 7 nucleotides agree with TRBD2. The CDR3 loop spans 15 amino acids. V trimming: 5 bases; J trimming: 1 base; junction bases outside the gene matches: 5. Germline V gene lookup returns CDR1 SGHRS and CDR2 YFSETQ. The CDR3 here is CASRLAGLNTGELFF. CDR3 nucleotide sequence: TGCGCCAGCAGGTTAGCGGGTCTGAACACCGGGGAGCTGTTTTTT.

The chain uses TRBV18 and TRBJ1-5; TRBD1 might be the D (5 bases). Germline CDR1 and CDR2: KGHSH and LQKENI. The CDR3 has 14 residues. With 2 bases removed from V and 6 bases from J, the gap between germline ends came to 11 bases. The CDR3, as DNA: TGTGCCAGCTCACCATCAGGGACTTCTCAGCCCCAGCATTTT. This translates into CASSPSGTSQPQHF.